Following are 3 T cell receptor beta chains from one sample sequenced in a study of blood T cell repertoires in COVID-19. The data were produced by immunoSEQ multiplex PCR, yet TCRdb's version contains in-frame clones alone and is incomplete. The sample carries about 150,000 clones, around 89% recorded once. The sample was peripheral blood. These TCRs come from a man aged 18-30 years with COVID-19, enrolled during active disease.

This chain links TRBV28 with TRBJ2-5, with D maybe TRBD2 (6 bases). Germline CDR1 is MDHEN and CDR2 is SYDVKM. CDR3 length: 13 residues. V dropped 2 bases and J dropped 4 bases, with 8 bases sitting between them. CDR3 nucleotides: TGTGCCAGCAGTTTACCAGCGGGAGAGACCCAGTACTTC. Protein: CASSLPAGETQYF.

This rearrangement joins TRBV4-1 to TRBJ1-2; 8 nucleotides align to TRBD1. The V segment lost 4 bases and the J segment 0 bases; nucleotides outside the gene matches: 1. The CDR3 contains 14 residues. The V gene's germline CDR1 is MGHRA and CDR2 YSYEKL. The CDR3, as DNA: TGCGCCAGCAGCCGGACAGGGACTAACTATGGCTACACCTTC. Translation gives CASSRTGTNYGYTF.

The rearrangement links TRBV2 to TRBJ2-7; D not resolved. Germline CDR1 SNHLY, CDR2 FYNNEI. V gave up 6 bases and J gave up 3 bases, with 15 bases separating them. This CDR3 has 14 amino acids. CDR3 sequence (DNA): TGTGCCAGCAGGAGTCCCAAGAGGAGCTACGAGCAGTACTTC. It yields the protein CASRSPKRSYEQYF. Using reference TRBV2 and TRBJ2-7 for the parts outside the CDR3, the full variable domain is EPEVTQTPSHQVTQMGQEVILRCVPISNHLYFYWYRQILGQKVEFLVSFYNNEISEKSEIFDDQFSVERPDGSNFTLKIRSTKLEDSAMYFCASRSPKRSYEQYFGPGTRLTVT.